The T cell receptor (beta chain) described here comes from a study of blood T cell repertoires in COVID-19. Study-wide background: The analysed material was cDNA or gDNA that came from T cells, B-cell-depleted T cells, or PBMCs.

The data were produced by immunoSEQ multiplex PCR, yet TCRdb's version contains in-frame clones alone and is incomplete. This table holds fewer than 250,000 clones, about 87% found once. This CDR3 comprises 15 residues. Germline V CDR1 and CDR2: MGHRA, YSYEKL. Between the trimmed V and J ends, which lost 2 bases and 8 bases, there was a span of 16 bases. This clone has a handful of counts. Participants in the exposed group had met a COVID-19 case in the 2 weeks before joining the study. Sequenced material: PBMCs or T cells enriched from blood (not recorded which). The TCR sequence derives from a woman younger than 45 who had been exposed to COVID-19. The chain has TRBV4-1 and TRBJ1-5, with a weak D call TRBD1 (6 bases). CDR3 protein: CASSQPRAGAKPQHF. The CDR3 nucleotides are TGCGCCAGCAGCCAACCCCGGGCAGGGGCAAAGCCCCAGCATTTT.